There are a few counts of the clone carrying this T cell receptor beta chain. The CDR3 runs to 15 residues. Germline CDR1 MNHNS, CDR2 SASEGT. The J segment lost 5 bases and the V segment lost 6 bases, leaving 7 bases of the junction unmatched. For Graves' hyperthyroidism to be stable, ophthalmopathy could not progress within 18 months. The investigators amplified TCR beta CDR3 regions from RNA transcripts. Carried out on the TCR CDR3, a first-round RT-PCR used the HTBI primer set. TCRdb reprocessed the multiplex PCR reads via MiXCR and lists one record per CDR3 protein. The sample yields approximately 600,000 distinct CDR3 sequences, 15% to 20% seen once. These data belong to a study of T cells in Graves' hyperthyroidism and ophthalmopathy.

The receptor's source is a woman aged 25 to 39 with Graves' hyperthyroidism. Sequencing was performed on blood. The chain couples TRBV6-1 to TRBJ2-5; the match to TRBD1 covers 12 bases. Here the CDR3 DNA reads TGTGCCAGCAGCGAGGGACAGGGGGCGAGGGAGACCCAGTACTTC. Its translation is CASSEGQGARETQYF.